These T cell receptor beta chains were read from a single sample in a study of T-cell reconstitution after alpha-beta-depleted transplantation in children. TCRdb re-called the PCR reads through MiXCR, storing one row per CDR3 protein. The sample yields fewer than 150,000 distinct CDR3 sequences, roughly 9% seen once. This specimen was PBMCs, mostly from graft donor cells, taken 180 days after TCRalphabeta/CD19-depleted stem cell transplant. The receptors stem from a girl under three years old who had a stem cell transplant for combined immunodeficiency, so the T cells may come from the graft donor. Both conserved end residues are part of each CDR3. Fields, in order: CDR3 protein, J gene, V gene.

CDR3: CASSLGSGFSYEQYF
J: TRBJ2-7
V: TRBV5-1

CDR3: CSAQSRTWPNTEAFF
J: TRBJ1-1
V: TRBV20-1

CDR3: CSVSTSGKTYEQYF
J: TRBJ2-7
V: TRBV29-1

CDR3: CASSTGQGGNQPQHF
J: TRBJ1-5
V: TRBV7-8

CDR3: CASSYVGHLRETQYF
J: TRBJ2-5
V: TRBV6-2/TRBV6-3

CDR3: CASRPQGARTDTQYF
J: TRBJ2-3
V: TRBV12-3/TRBV12-4

CDR3: CASSQTSGATDTQYF
J: TRBJ2-3
V: TRBV4-3

CDR3: CASSTTGTGNGYTF
J: TRBJ1-2
V: TRBV2

CDR3: CASSDPFQLQGLNEKLFF
J: TRBJ1-4
V: TRBV6-1

CDR3: CASIGYRGHGYTF
J: TRBJ1-2
V: TRBV6-5

CDR3: CSVEGAKNIQYF
J: TRBJ2-4
V: TRBV29-1

CDR3: CASSLAGRGAYEQYF
J: TRBJ2-7
V: TRBV5-1

CDR3: CSVGRGDYEQYF
J: TRBJ2-7
V: TRBV29-1

CDR3: CASSYRTGSYEQYF
J: TRBJ2-7
V: TRBV3-1

CDR3: CSVRQGAGELFF
J: TRBJ2-2
V: TRBV29-1

CDR3: CASSQGSWTDTQYF
J: TRBJ2-3
V: TRBV4-1

CDR3: CASTLNTDTQYF
J: TRBJ2-3
V: TRBV5-6

CDR3: CASSLAGQYTEAFF
J: TRBJ1-1
V: TRBV27

CDR3: CASSLVPGSYNEQFF
J: TRBJ2-1
V: TRBV7-2

CDR3: CASRVPGTGSHEQYF
J: TRBJ2-7
V: TRBV6-1

CDR3: CASSQDWGIYNSPLHF
J: TRBJ1-6
V: TRBV4-2

CDR3: CAISTGEVQPQHF
J: TRBJ1-5
V: TRBV10-3